These 29 T cell receptor beta chains were all obtained from the same sample, sequenced in a study of cytomegalovirus exposure and HLA in healthy donors. The table came from immunoSEQ multiplex PCR; TCRdb's copy has only in-frame clones and leaves some out. This sample has about 150,000 clones, with about 94% found just once. Material for sequencing was PBMCs. These receptors were taken from a man aged 18 to 30 in good health and CMV-seropositive.

The rearrangement uses TRBV29-1 and TRBJ2-1, with D unresolved. This CDR3 has 12 amino acids. Germline CDR1 reads SQVTM; CDR2 reads ANQGSEA. Trimming shortened V by 5 bases and J by 3 bases, and 8 bases separated the two germline ends. The CDR3, as DNA: TGCAGCGTTCGAAGCGACTACAATGAGCAGTTCTTC. It is translated as CSVRSDYNEQFF.

The rearrangement joins TRBV14 to TRBJ2-2; D gene uncertain. Per the germline V gene, CDR1 is SGHDN and CDR2 is FVKESK. V lost 0 bases and J 8 bases, leaving 10 bases between the germline ends. The CDR3 covers 14 residues. CDR3 loop: CASSQERSFGELFF. CDR3 sequence (DNA): TGTGCCAGCAGCCAAGAACGGTCCTTTGGGGAGCTGTTTTTT. Filled out from reference TRBV14 and TRBJ2-2, the complete variable domain reads EAGVTQFPSHSVIEKGQTVTLRCDPISGHDNLYWYRRVMGKEIKFLLHFVKESKQDESGMPNNRFLAERTGGTYSTLKVQPAELEDSGVYFCASSQERSFGELFFGEGSRLTVL.

The rearrangement uses TRBV5-4 and TRBJ2-1; 8 bases map to TRBD2. CDR3 length equals 13 residues. Germline CDR1 SGHNT, CDR2 YYREEE (reference sequence). V gave up 2 bases and J gave up 8 bases; unmatched junction bases: 3. The CDR3 region is CASSLGGRYEQFF. In DNA, the CDR3 is TGTGCCAGCAGCTTAGGCGGGAGGTATGAGCAGTTCTTC.

This chain links TRBV30 with TRBJ1-2, with a weak D call TRBD1 (5 bases). The CDR3 is made up of 14 amino acids. V lost 3 bases, J lost 2 bases, and 13 bases lay in between. CDR1 GTSNPN and CDR2 SVGIG come from the germline V gene (reference sequence). The CDR3 DNA reads TGTGCCTGGAGGACGACAGCCCCGAACTATGGCTACACCTTC. Translating gives CAWRTTAPNYGYTF. The whole variable domain, remainder taken from reference TRBV30 and TRBJ1-2, is SQTIHQWPATLVQPVGSPLSLECTVEGTSNPNLYWYRQAAGRGLQLLFYSVGIGQISSEVPQNLSASRPQDRQFILSSKKLLLSDSGFYLCAWRTTAPNYGYTFGSGTRLTVV.

This clone was counted a single time. The chain couples TRBV6-1 to TRBJ1-5; D is uncertain. CDR3 length: 14 amino acids. The germline V and J ends were trimmed by 0 bases and 3 bases, with 6 bases remaining between them. The germline V gene has CDR1 MNHNS and CDR2 SASEGT. CDR3 coding DNA: TGTGCCAGCAGTGAAGCCCTGGCCAATCAGCCCCAGCATTTT. Its translation is CASSEALANQPQHF.

V usage is TRBV6-1 and J usage is TRBJ1-2, with a weak D call TRBD1 (5 bases). Trimming removed 10 bases at V and 8 bases at J, with 14 bases between. The CDR3 runs to 11 residues. Germline CDR1 and CDR2: MNHNS and SASEGT. The CDR3: CATHGGTGYTF. The CDR3 DNA reads as TGTGCCACCCACGGAGGGACGGGCTACACCTTC.

The genes are TRBV27 and TRBJ1-2; D gene unclear. The length of the CDR3 is 15 residues. The germline gives CDR1 MNHEY, CDR2 SMNVEV (reference sequence). V was clipped by 4 bases and J by 8 bases, with 20 bases between them. The DNA of the CDR3 is TGTGCCAGCAGTTCTACCCCTGTGAGAGGGCAGGGCTACACCTTC. Its translation: CASSSTPVRGQGYTF.

J is TRBJ2-2 and V is TRBV6-1; possibly TRBD1 for D (5 bases). This CDR3 has 16 amino acids. The ends were cut back, 1 base at V and 3 bases at J, with 12 bases in the middle. The V gene's germline CDR1 is MNHNS and CDR2 SASEGT. DNA for the CDR3: TGTGCCAGCAGTGAAGGAAAGGGGTCGTACACCGGGGAGCTGTTTTTT. It yields the protein CASSEGKGSYTGELFF.

V is TRBV5-1 and J is TRBJ1-1, with a possible D match to TRBD1 (6 bases). V lost 0 bases and J lost 1, with 7 bases in between. This CDR3 spans 14 amino acids. The germline V gene has CDR1 SGHRS and CDR2 YFSETQ. CDR3 amino acids: CASSLVGANTEAFF. Here the CDR3 DNA reads TGCGCCAGCAGCTTGGTGGGGGCGAACACTGAAGCTTTCTTT.

The V gene is TRBV11-2, the J gene TRBJ2-7; 8 bases fit TRBD1. The junction had 5 bases not matched to a gene; V was cut back by 4 bases and J by 3 bases. Germline CDR1 SGHAT, CDR2 FQNNGV. The CDR3 length is 14 residues. The CDR3 is CASSSTTGGYEQYF. As DNA, the CDR3 is TGTGCCAGCAGCTCCACTACAGGGGGCTACGAGCAGTACTTC.

This rearrangement joins TRBV28 to TRBJ2-1; TRBD2 might be the D (6 bases). The CDR3 has 16 residues. Germline loops: CDR1 MDHEN, CDR2 SYDVKM. Trimming stripped 6 bases from V and 4 bases from J, with 19 bases between. The CDR3 loop is CASSSSGSGLYNEQFF. The CDR3 nucleotides read TGTGCCAGCAGCTCCTCCGGTAGCGGACTTTACAATGAGCAGTTCTTC.

The chain uses TRBV10-3 and TRBJ2-1; 10 nucleotides line up with TRBD2. The CDR3 contains 15 residues. Germline values: CDR1 ENHRY, CDR2 SYGVKD. J gave up 4 bases and V 6 bases, and 6 bases lay outside the gene matches. CDR3 in amino acids: CAIRRPSGSYNEQFF. CDR3 sequence (DNA): TGTGCCATCAGGCGACCTAGCGGGAGTTACAATGAGCAGTTCTTC.

This clone was recorded once. The genes are TRBV7-8 and TRBJ2-1; TRBD2 agrees at 10 bases. Germline CDR1 is SGHVS and CDR2 is FQNEAQ. V trimming: 5 bases; J trimming: 8 bases; junction bases outside the gene matches: 15. CDR3 length: 17 amino acids. CDR3: CASSHKGGLAGEDEQFF. CDR3 in DNA: TGTGCCAGCAGCCACAAGGGTGGCCTAGCGGGAGAGGATGAGCAGTTCTTC.

The J gene is TRBJ1-5, the V gene TRBV2, with 7 bases lining up with TRBD1. The CDR3 sequence is 15 residues long. J was trimmed by 12 bases and V by 4 bases; bases with no gene match: 15. Germline V gene data show CDR1 as SNHLY and CDR2 as FYNNEI. The CDR3, as DNA: TGTGCCAGCAGTGCTGGGTTAGGGGGCGAACTTTTCCAGCATTTT. This translates into CASSAGLGGELFQHF.

The chain combines TRBV11-2 with TRBJ1-1; D call uncertain. CDR1 and CDR2 from the germline V gene are SGHAT and FQNNGV. This CDR3 spans 13 amino acids. Trimming stripped 2 bases from V and 5 bases from J, with 9 bases between. For the CDR3, the DNA is TGTGCCAGCAGCTTATTCGGCGGGACTGAAGCTTTCTTT. The encoded protein is CASSLFGGTEAFF.

The chain joins TRBV7-9 to TRBJ2-7, with 8 positions matching TRBD2. The CDR3 covers 16 residues. CDR1 is SEHNR and CDR2 is FQNEAQ in the germline V gene (reference sequence). Germline trimming cut 6 bases from V and 0 bases from J; bases unmatched to any gene: 10. The CDR3 is CASSRGVAGSSYEQYF. CDR3 DNA: TGTGCCAGCAGTCGAGGGGTAGCGGGGAGCTCCTACGAGCAGTACTTC.

The rearrangement uses TRBV4-1 and TRBJ2-1; D perhaps matches TRBD2 (5 bases). There are 17 residues in the CDR3. From germline, CDR1 is MGHRA and CDR2 YSYEKL. V lost 4 bases to trimming and J lost 0 bases, with 16 bases between them. The CDR3 region is CASSPTSSGNSYNEQFF. CDR3 DNA: TGCGCCAGCAGCCCCACTTCGAGCGGAAACTCCTACAATGAGCAGTTCTTC.

The chain joins TRBV29-1 to TRBJ1-2; 7 bases are shared with TRBD1. V lost 6 bases to trimming and J lost 7 bases; unmatched junction nucleotides: 14. CDR3 size: 14 residues. Germline CDR1 SQVTM, CDR2 ANQGSEA. CDR3 protein: CSVPDRAGEGGYTF. In DNA, the CDR3 is TGCAGCGTCCCCGACAGGGCAGGAGAAGGTGGCTACACCTTC.

This rearrangement joins TRBV15 to TRBJ1-5; 7 nucleotides agree with TRBD1. This CDR3 contains 17 residues. The junction had 20 bases not matched to a gene; V was cut back by 8 bases and J by 7 bases. Germline assignment: CDR1 LNHNV and CDR2 YYDKDF (reference sequence). The CDR3 sequence: CATYDQLENRGHQPQHF. The CDR3 coding sequence is TGTGCCACCTACGACCAACTGGAAAACAGGGGACACCAGCCCCAGCATTTT.

The V call is TRBV27, the J call TRBJ2-7; D is uncertain. Trimming left V 3 bases short and J 0 bases short, with 9 bases between. There are 14 residues in the CDR3. From germline, CDR1 is MNHEY and CDR2 SMNVEV (reference sequence). The CDR3 DNA reads TGTGCCAGCAGTTTTAACGGTAACTCCTACGAGCAGTACTTC. It encodes CASSFNGNSYEQYF.

This clone has only one observation. The rearrangement links TRBV4-1 to TRBJ2-1; TRBD1 aligns across 11 bases. The CDR3 length is 15 residues. V lost 4 bases to trimming and J lost 8 bases; unmatched junction nucleotides: 7. From germline, CDR1 is MGHRA and CDR2 YSYEKL. The CDR3 DNA follows: TGCGCCAGCAGCCGCGGACAGGGGGCCAACGATGAGCAGTTCTTC. Residues: CASSRGQGANDEQFF.

V gene TRBV9 combines with J gene TRBJ2-7; 9 positions agree with TRBD2. V shed 0 bases and J 5 bases; nucleotides not matched to a gene: 12. CDR1 is SGDLS, CDR2 YYNGEE, per germline. The CDR3 loop spans 17 amino acids. CDR3 residues: CASSVDPPGTSRDEQYF. The CDR3 DNA reads as TGTGCCAGCAGCGTAGACCCCCCGGGGACTAGCCGCGACGAGCAGTACTTC.

CDR3 sequence (DNA): TGTGCCAGCAGCTTAGAAGTCGGCAGGGGATACGAGCAGTACTTC. Its protein product is CASSLEVGRGYEQYF. The chain recombines TRBV11-2 with TRBJ2-7; TRBD1 might be the D (6 bases). V shed 0 bases and J shed 4 bases, with 13 bases lying between them. The CDR3 covers 15 residues. CDR1 is SGHAT and CDR2 is FQNNGV in the germline V gene.

The chain employs TRBV7-3 and TRBJ2-3; the D gene is possibly TRBD2 (6 bases). V lost 3 bases to trimming and J lost 2 bases, with 9 bases between them. This CDR3 is built from 14 residues. CDR1 and CDR2 (germline): SGHTA, FQGTGA. CDR3 residues: CASSFGTFTDTQYF. The CDR3 region has the DNA TGTGCCAGCAGCTTCGGGACTTTCACAGATACGCAGTATTTT.

The chain has TRBV5-1 and TRBJ1-1; D gene ambiguous. This CDR3 contains 15 residues. V lost 0 bases and J lost 3, with 12 bases in between. Germline CDR1 SGHRS, CDR2 YFSETQ. In nucleotides, the CDR3 is TGCGCCAGCAGCTTGGTCGGCCGGGAACACACTGAAGCTTTCTTT. It is translated as CASSLVGREHTEAFF.

This clone has a single count. The gene calls are TRBV6-1 and TRBJ2-6; D unclear. The germline V gene has CDR1 MNHNS and CDR2 SASEGT. Trimming removed 1 base at V and 2 bases at J, with 9 bases between. CDR3 length equals 16 residues. CDR3 loop: CASSEDPRPGANVLTF. The CDR3 bases are TGTGCCAGCAGTGAAGACCCGAGGCCTGGGGCCAACGTCCTGACTTTC.

The V gene is TRBV6-1, the J gene TRBJ1-2; 10 bases agree with TRBD1. This CDR3 spans 16 amino acids. The germline CDR1 and CDR2 sequences are MNHNS and SASEGT. Trimming at V came to 3 bases and at J to 0 bases, leaving 4 bases not matched to a gene. The DNA for the CDR3 is TGTGCCAGCAGTGAGGGACAGGGGACAGCTAACTATGGCTACACCTTC. Protein: CASSEGQGTANYGYTF.

The rearrangement links TRBV29-1 to TRBJ2-7, with 7 nucleotides matching TRBD2. CDR1 and CDR2 from the germline V gene are SQVTM and ANQGSEA. The V and J ends lost 3 bases and 2 bases, in that order; junction bases with no gene match: 4. CDR3 length equals 13 residues. Here the CDR3 DNA reads TGCAGCGTTGAGGGGAGGGAAACCTACGAGCAGTACTTC. It specifies CSVEGRETYEQYF.

CDR3 in DNA: TGTGCCAGCTCACCCGGGACAGGGGTTGAAGGCTACACCTTC. It translates to CASSPGTGVEGYTF. This chain links TRBV18 with TRBJ1-2; TRBD1 matches 10 bases. V was clipped by 3 bases and J by 8 bases; unmatched bases: 6. Per the germline V gene, CDR1 is KGHSH and CDR2 is LQKENI. The CDR3 has 14 residues.